This T cell receptor (beta chain) is from a study of response to subunit inactivated influenza vaccine. From germline, CDR1 is SEHNR and CDR2 FQNEAQ (reference sequence). The CDR3 is made up of 15 amino acids. Trimming stripped 5 bases from V and 5 bases from J, with 19 bases between. TCRdb re-called the RT-PCR reads through MiXCR, storing one row per CDR3 protein. This table has 500,000 to 600,000 distinct CDR3 sequences, roughly 10% appearing once. The same specimen was also included in a second study, on T cells expressing NK-cell markers. From that report: In generating TCR beta cDNA, 5'RACE template switching with UMIs was used.

The sample was PBMCs from blood, taken on the day of vaccination. This sequence joins TRBV7-9 and TRBJ2-7; TRBD1 or TRBD2 may be the D gene (5 bases each). This TCR was recovered from a middle-aged man who received an inactivated influenza vaccine. The chain's CDR3 is CASSRTGAPWDEQYF. The CDR3 coding sequence is TGTGCCAGCAGCCGAACCGGGGCCCCCTGGGACGAGCAGTACTTC.